This TCR beta chain was observed in a study of control samples from healthy donors and cancer patients. The ends were cut back, 0 bases at V and 9 bases at J, with 6 bases in the middle. CDR3 length equals 11 residues. Germline V gene sequence: CDR1 SGHRS, CDR2 YFSETQ. Measured with immunoSEQ multiplex PCR; TCRdb has only the in-frame clones, and not every one. The data show about 130,000 clones, 85% to 95% seen once. Specimen: PBMCs. The source is an elderly man with head and neck cancer. The rearrangement joins TRBV5-1 to TRBJ1-2, with a weak D call TRBD1 (6 bases). As DNA, the CDR3 is TGCGCCAGCAGCTTGGGGGACAGCTACACCTTC. Its translation is CASSLGDSYTF. Combining the CDR3 with reference TRBV5-1 and TRBJ1-2 gives the whole variable domain KAGVTQTPRYLIKTRGQQVTLSCSPISGHRSVSWYQQTPGQGLQFLFEYFSETQRNKGNFPGRFSGRQFSNSRSEMNVSTLELGDSALYLCASSLGDSYTFGSGTRLTVV.